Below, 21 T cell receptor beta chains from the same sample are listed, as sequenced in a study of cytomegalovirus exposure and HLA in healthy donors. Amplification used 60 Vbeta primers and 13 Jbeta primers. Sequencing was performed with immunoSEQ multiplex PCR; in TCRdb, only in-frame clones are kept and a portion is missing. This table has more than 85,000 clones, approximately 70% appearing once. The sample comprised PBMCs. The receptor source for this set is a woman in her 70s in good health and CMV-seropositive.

The CDR3 reads CGGEGGNNEKLFF. The CDR3 DNA follows: TGTGGCGGAGAGGGAGGGAATAATGAAAAACTGTTTTTT. This chain joins TRBV30 and TRBJ1-4; D ambiguous. The CDR3 is 13 residues long. Looked up from germline, CDR1 is GTSNPN and CDR2 is SVGIG (reference sequence). Together with reference TRBV30 and TRBJ1-4, the CDR3 gives the full variable domain: SQTIHQWPATLVQPVGSPLSLECTVEGTSNPNLYWYRQAAGRGLQLLFYSVGIGQISSEVPQNLSASRPQDRQFILSSKKLLLSDSGFYLCGGEGGNNEKLFFGSGTQLSVL.

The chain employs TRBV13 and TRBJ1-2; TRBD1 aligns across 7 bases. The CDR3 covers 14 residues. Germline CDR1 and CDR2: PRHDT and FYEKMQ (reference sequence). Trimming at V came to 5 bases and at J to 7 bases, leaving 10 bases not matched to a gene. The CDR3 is CASSRPGTEFGYTF. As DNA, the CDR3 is TGTGCCAGCAGCCGACCAGGGACAGAGTTTGGCTACACCTTC.

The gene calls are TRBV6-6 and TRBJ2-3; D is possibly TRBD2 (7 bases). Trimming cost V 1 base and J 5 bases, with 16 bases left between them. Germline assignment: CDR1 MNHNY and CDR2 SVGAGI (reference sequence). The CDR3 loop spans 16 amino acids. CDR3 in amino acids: CASSYYGGAIEDTQYF. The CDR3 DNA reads TGTGCCAGCAGTTACTATGGGGGGGCCATAGAAGATACGCAGTATTTT.

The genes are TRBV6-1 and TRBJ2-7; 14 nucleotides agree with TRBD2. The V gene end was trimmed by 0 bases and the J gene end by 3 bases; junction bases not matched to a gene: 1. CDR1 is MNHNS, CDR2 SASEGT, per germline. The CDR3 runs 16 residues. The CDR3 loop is CASSEAGTSGGYEQYF. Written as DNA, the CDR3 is TGTGCCAGCAGTGAAGCCGGGACTAGCGGGGGCTACGAGCAGTACTTC.

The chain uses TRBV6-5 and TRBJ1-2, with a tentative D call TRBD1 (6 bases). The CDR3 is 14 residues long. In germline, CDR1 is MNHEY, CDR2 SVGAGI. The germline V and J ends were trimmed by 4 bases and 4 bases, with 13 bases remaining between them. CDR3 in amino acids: CASSFFATGYGYTF. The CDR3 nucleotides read TGTGCCAGCAGTTTTTTCGCGACAGGCTATGGCTACACCTTC.

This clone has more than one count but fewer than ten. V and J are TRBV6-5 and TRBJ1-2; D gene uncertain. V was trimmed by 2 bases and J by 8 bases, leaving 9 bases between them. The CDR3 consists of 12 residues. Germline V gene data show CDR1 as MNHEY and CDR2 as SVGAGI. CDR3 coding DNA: TGTGCCAGCAGTTACCGACTTGGAGGCTACACCTTC. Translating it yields CASSYRLGGYTF.

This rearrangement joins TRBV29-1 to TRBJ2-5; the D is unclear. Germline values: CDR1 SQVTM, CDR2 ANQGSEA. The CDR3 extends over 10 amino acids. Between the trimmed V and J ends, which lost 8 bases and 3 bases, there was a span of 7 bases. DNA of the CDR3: TGCAGCTCGGTGGAAGAGACCCAGTACTTC. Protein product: CSSVEETQYF.

In DNA, the CDR3 is TGTGCCTGGACCAGACAGGGGGGCAATCAGCCCCAGCATTTT. This gives the protein CAWTRQGGNQPQHF. The chain recombines TRBV30 with TRBJ1-5, with TRBD1 identical over 9 bases. J lost 2 bases, V lost 4 bases, and 3 bases had no gene match. Germline CDR1 is GTSNPN and CDR2 is SVGIG (reference sequence). There are 14 residues in the CDR3.

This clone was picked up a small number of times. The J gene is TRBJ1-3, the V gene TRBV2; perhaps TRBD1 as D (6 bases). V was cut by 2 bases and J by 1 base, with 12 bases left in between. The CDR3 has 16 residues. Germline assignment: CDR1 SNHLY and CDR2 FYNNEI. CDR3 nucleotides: TGTGCCAGCAGTGAATGGGGGACACAGTCTGGAAACACCATATATTTT. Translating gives CASSEWGTQSGNTIYF.

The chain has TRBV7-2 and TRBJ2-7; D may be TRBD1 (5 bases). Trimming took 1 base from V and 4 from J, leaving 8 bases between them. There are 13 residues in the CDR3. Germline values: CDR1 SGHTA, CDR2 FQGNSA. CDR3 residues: CASSLEGAYEQYF. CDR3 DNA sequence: TGTGCCAGCAGCTTAGAAGGGGCGTACGAGCAGTACTTC.

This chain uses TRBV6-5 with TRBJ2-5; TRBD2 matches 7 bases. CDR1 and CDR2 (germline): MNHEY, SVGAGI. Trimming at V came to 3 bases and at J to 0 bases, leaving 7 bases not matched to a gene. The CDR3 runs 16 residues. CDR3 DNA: TGTGCCAGCAGTTATGGGACTACGCAGAACCAAGAGACCCAGTACTTC. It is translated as CASSYGTTQNQETQYF.

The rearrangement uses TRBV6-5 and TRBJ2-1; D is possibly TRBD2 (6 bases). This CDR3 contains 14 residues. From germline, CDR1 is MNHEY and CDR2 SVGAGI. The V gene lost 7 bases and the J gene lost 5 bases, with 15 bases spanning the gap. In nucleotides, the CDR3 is TGTGCCAGCAAGGGGACTTTGGCCAACAATGAGCAGTTCTTC. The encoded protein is CASKGTLANNEQFF.

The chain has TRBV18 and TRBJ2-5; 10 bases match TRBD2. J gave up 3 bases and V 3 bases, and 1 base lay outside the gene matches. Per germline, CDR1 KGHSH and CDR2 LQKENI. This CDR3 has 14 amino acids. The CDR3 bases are TGTGCCAGCTCACCTCTAGCGGGGGAAGAGACCCAGTACTTC. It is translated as CASSPLAGEETQYF.

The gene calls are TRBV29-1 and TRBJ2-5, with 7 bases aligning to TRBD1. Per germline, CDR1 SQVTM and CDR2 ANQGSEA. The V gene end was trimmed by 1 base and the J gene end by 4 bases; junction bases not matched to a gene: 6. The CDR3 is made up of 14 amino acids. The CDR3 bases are TGCAGCGTTGAAGCGCTCAGGGGGAGAGAGACCCAGTACTTC. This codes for CSVEALRGRETQYF.

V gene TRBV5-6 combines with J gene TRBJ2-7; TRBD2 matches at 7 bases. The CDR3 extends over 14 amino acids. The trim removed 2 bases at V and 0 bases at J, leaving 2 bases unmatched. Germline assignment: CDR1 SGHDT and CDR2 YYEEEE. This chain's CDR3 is CASSFGGVSYEQYF. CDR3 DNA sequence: TGTGCCAGCAGCTTTGGGGGGGTCTCCTACGAGCAGTACTTC.

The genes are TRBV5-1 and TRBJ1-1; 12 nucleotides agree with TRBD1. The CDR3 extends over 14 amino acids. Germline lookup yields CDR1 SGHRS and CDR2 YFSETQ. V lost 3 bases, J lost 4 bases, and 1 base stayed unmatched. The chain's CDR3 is CASSWGQGATEAFF. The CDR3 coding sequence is TGCGCCAGCAGCTGGGGACAGGGGGCCACTGAAGCTTTCTTT.

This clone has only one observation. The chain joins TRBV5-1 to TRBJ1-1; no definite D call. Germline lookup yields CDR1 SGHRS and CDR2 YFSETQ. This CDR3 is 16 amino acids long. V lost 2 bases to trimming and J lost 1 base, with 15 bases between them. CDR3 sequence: CASSFGLLTSNTEAFF. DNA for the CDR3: TGCGCCAGCAGCTTTGGGCTCTTGACGTCGAACACTGAAGCTTTCTTT. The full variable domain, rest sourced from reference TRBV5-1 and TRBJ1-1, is KAGVTQTPRYLIKTRGQQVTLSCSPISGHRSVSWYQQTPGQGLQFLFEYFSETQRNKGNFPGRFSGRQFSNSRSEMNVSTLELGDSALYLCASSFGLLTSNTEAFFGQGTRLTVV.

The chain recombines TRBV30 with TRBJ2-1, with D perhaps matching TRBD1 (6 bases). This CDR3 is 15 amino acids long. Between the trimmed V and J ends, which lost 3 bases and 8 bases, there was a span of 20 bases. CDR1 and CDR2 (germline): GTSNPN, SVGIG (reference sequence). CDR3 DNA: TGTGCCTGGAGCCAACTAGGGGGTACGGGCGATGAGCAGTTCTTC. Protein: CAWSQLGGTGDEQFF.

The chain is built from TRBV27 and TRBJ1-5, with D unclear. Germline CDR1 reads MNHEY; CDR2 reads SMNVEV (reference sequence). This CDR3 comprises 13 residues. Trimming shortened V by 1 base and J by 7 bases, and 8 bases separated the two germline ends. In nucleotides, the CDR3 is TGTGCCAGCAGTTTATTTCACGGGCAGCCCCAGCATTTT. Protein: CASSLFHGQPQHF.

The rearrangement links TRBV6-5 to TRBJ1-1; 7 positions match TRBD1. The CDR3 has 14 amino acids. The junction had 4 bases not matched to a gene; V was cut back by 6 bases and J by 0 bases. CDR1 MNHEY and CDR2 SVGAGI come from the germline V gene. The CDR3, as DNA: TGTGCCAGCAGGCGGGACAGCATGAACACTGAAGCTTTCTTT. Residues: CASRRDSMNTEAFF.

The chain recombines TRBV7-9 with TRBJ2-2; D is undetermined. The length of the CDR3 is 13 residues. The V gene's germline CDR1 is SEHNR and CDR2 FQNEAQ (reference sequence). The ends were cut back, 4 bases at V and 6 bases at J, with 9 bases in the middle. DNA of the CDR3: TGTGCCAGCAGCTACTCAGGCGCCGGGGAGCTGTTTTTT. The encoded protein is CASSYSGAGELFF. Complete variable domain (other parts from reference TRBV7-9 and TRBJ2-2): DTGVSQNPRHKITKRGQNVTFRCDPISEHNRLYWYRQTLGQGPEFLTYFQNEAQLEKSRLLSDRFSAERPKGSFSTLEIQRTEQGDSAMYLCASSYSGAGELFFGEGSRLTVL.